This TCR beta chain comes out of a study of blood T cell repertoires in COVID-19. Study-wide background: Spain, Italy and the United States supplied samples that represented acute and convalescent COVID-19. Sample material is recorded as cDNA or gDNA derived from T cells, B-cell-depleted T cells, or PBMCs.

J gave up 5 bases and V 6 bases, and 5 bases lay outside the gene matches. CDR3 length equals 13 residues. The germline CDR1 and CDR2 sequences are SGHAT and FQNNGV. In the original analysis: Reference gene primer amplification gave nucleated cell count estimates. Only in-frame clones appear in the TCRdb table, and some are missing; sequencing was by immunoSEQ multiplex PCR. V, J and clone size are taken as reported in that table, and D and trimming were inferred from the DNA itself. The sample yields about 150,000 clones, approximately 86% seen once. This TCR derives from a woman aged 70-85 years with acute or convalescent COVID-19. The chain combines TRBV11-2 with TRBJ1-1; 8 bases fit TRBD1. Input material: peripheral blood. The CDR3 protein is CASRLDRVTEAFF. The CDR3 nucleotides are TGTGCCAGCAGACTGGACAGGGTAACTGAAGCTTTCTTT.